These T cell receptor beta chains were read from a single sample in a study of blood T cell repertoires in COVID-19. The repertoire was sequenced with immunoSEQ multiplex PCR; TCRdb's copy has only in-frame clones and lacks some. The sample yields around 99,000 clones, more than 70% seen once. Sequencing was done on a sample of peripheral blood. These receptor sequences come from a human donor in a cohort sampled during active COVID-19. Both conserved end residues are part of each CDR3.

v_gene: TRBV18; j_gene: TRBJ2-1; CDR3aa: CASSLVQGSEQFF
v_gene: TRBV19; j_gene: TRBJ2-1; CDR3aa: CASSTWTSYNEQFF
v_gene: TRBV6-2/TRBV6-3; j_gene: TRBJ1-4; CDR3aa: CASSYVGSATNEKLFF
v_gene: TRBV15; j_gene: TRBJ2-3; CDR3aa: CATSRAAGGTDTQYF
v_gene: TRBV7-2; j_gene: TRBJ1-2; CDR3aa: CASSLDRAGYGYTF
v_gene: TRBV2; j_gene: TRBJ1-4; CDR3aa: CASRTVPGEKLFF
v_gene: TRBV11-3; j_gene: TRBJ2-7; CDR3aa: CASSQGQYNEQYF
v_gene: TRBV7-2; j_gene: TRBJ2-1; CDR3aa: CASSPGLASNEQFF
v_gene: TRBV2; j_gene: TRBJ2-6; CDR3aa: CASSETGSSGANVLTF
v_gene: TRBV18; j_gene: TRBJ1-1; CDR3aa: CASSRRPHEGANTEAFF
v_gene: TRBV9; j_gene: TRBJ2-2; CDR3aa: CASSDRVNTGELFF
v_gene: TRBV18; j_gene: TRBJ2-2; CDR3aa: CASSERNTGELFF
v_gene: TRBV3-1/TRBV3-2; j_gene: TRBJ2-2; CDR3aa: CASSQDQPAGELFF
v_gene: TRBV6-2/TRBV6-3; j_gene: TRBJ2-5; CDR3aa: CASSSQTSGSGETQYF
v_gene: TRBV6-5; j_gene: TRBJ1-6; CDR3aa: CASSRPGQGGSPLHF
v_gene: TRBV10-3; j_gene: TRBJ1-3; CDR3aa: CAMVEDSGNTIYF
v_gene: TRBV24-1; j_gene: TRBJ2-1; CDR3aa: CATSDPTRVEQFF
v_gene: TRBV18; j_gene: TRBJ2-1; CDR3aa: CASSPPTKANEQFF
v_gene: TRBV27; j_gene: TRBJ2-1; CDR3aa: CASSLFLGPSYNEQFF